Listed below are T cell receptor beta chains from one sample, sequenced in a study of a mutant IDH1 vaccine in newly diagnosed glioma. Clones were sequenced by immunoSEQ multiplex PCR, and TCRdb holds only the in-frame ones, with some missing. The top ten hold more than 7.5% of the sample, which has roughly 70,000 clones, approximately 84% seen once. These receptors have no identified antigens. This sample comprised PBMCs, obtained from a glioma patient whose treatment included an IDH1 peptide vaccine. The receptors derive from a woman in her fifties or sixties with glioma. CDR3s include the opening cysteine and the closing phenylalanine or tryptophan. The D gene is left open where the match is weak. The listing skips clone size in some rows; elsewhere it reads once, few, many or a size class.

V	D	size	J	DNA	CDR3
TRBV6-6	.	.	TRBJ2-7	TGTGCCAGCTATGAGGGGGCGGGGGAGCAGTACTTC	CASYEGAGEQYF
TRBV2	.	few	TRBJ2-4	TGTGCCAGCAGTGTCCCCACGGAGGCGAAAAACATTCAGTACTTC	CASSVPTEAKNIQYF
TRBV5-6	.	.	TRBJ1-1	TGTGCCAGCAGCCGAACTGGGACACCAACTGCTATTTACACTGAAGCTTTCTTT	CASSRTGTPTAIYTEAFF
TRBV6-5	TRBD2	.	TRBJ2-2	TGTGCCAGCACCCCCGGGACTAAAGTCGCCGGGGAGCTGTTTTTT	CASTPGTKVAGELFF
TRBV7-9	.	few	TRBJ1-5	TGTGCCAGCAGATCAGGGGATCAGCCCCAGCATTTT	CASRSGDQPQHF
TRBV5-5	TRBD1	.	TRBJ1-3	TGTGCCAGCAGCTTCGGGACAGCCCGAAACACCATATATTTT	CASSFGTARNTIYF
TRBV28	.	.	TRBJ2-7	TGTGCCAGCAGTCTATTCGGGGAGGTCTACGAGCAGTACTTC	CASSLFGEVYEQYF
TRBV2	.	.	TRBJ1-5	TGTGCCAGCAGTGAAGGGGCGGCTAGCAATCAGCCCCAGCATTTT	CASSEGAASNQPQHF
TRBV4-1	TRBD1	.	TRBJ1-3	TGCGCCAGCAGCCAACCAGGGGGTGGAAACACCATATATTTT	CASSQPGGGNTIYF
TRBV19	.	.	TRBJ1-2	TGTGCCAGTAACGACCTCGGCTATGGCTACACCTTC	CASNDLGYGYTF
TRBV4-1	TRBD2	.	TRBJ2-5	TGCGCCAGCAGCCAAGAAGAGCGGGGGGGCCTCCAAGAGACCCAGTACTTC	CASSQEERGGLQETQYF
TRBV6-5	.	.	TRBJ1-1	TGTGCCAGCAGGAGACGGAACACTGAAGCTTTCTTT	CASRRRNTEAFF
TRBV9	TRBD2	.	TRBJ2-3	TGTGCCAGCGGGGGCCTAGCGGGGGGTTACACAGATACGCAGTATTTT	CASGGLAGGYTDTQYF
TRBV28	.	once	TRBJ1-1	TGTGCCAGCAGTTTACCAGGCTCCACTGAAGCTTTCTTT	CASSLPGSTEAFF
TRBV29-1	TRBD2	.	TRBJ2-3	TGCAGCGTTGAAAAGGGACTAGCGGAAGATACGCAGTATTTT	CSVEKGLAEDTQYF
TRBV13	TRBD2	few	TRBJ2-1	TGTGCCAGCAGCTCCCGGGTAGCGGGGGGGCCCCACAATGAGCAGTTCTTC	CASSSRVAGGPHNEQFF
TRBV5-1	.	.	TRBJ1-2	TGCGCCAGCAGCTTGGAGGGTTCTAACTATGGCTACACCTTC	CASSLEGSNYGYTF
TRBV6-1	.	.	TRBJ1-1	TGTGCCAGCAGTGAAGCCAGCTCGAACACTGAAGCTTTCTTT	CASSEASSNTEAFF
TRBV13	.	.	TRBJ2-1	TGTGCCAGCAGCTTACGAGGGGGGAATGAGCAGTTCTTC	CASSLRGGNEQFF
TRBV14	.	.	TRBJ1-1	TGTGCCAACTCACATTGTTCAGGGAACATGAACACTGAAGCTTTCTTT	CANSHCSGNMNTEAFF
TRBV19	TRBD1	once	TRBJ2-7	TGTGCCAGTAGTCCTGGACAGGGGACCTCCTACGAGCAGTACTTC	CASSPGQGTSYEQYF
TRBV19	.	.	TRBJ1-2	TGTGCCAGTGATACCTCCCGGGGCTATGGCTACACCTTC	CASDTSRGYGYTF